The 12 T cell receptor beta chains below come from one sample, sequenced in a study of shared clonotypes between healthy human individuals. Method: immunoSEQ multiplex PCR; TCRdb's copy keeps in-frame clones and lacks some. The table has approximately 2.4 million clones, about 94% seen once; the top ten hold 0.1% to 0.15%. Sequencing input: naive CD4+ T cells sorted from blood. This sample's subset: CD45RA+ positively selected. These TCRs come from a man aged 18 to 35 in good health.

The chain joins TRBV5-4 to TRBJ1-3; 8 nucleotides align to TRBD1. CDR1 and CDR2 (germline): SGHNT, YYREEE (reference sequence). The CDR3 is 18 residues long. V shed 0 bases and J 0 bases; nucleotides not matched to a gene: 8. In nucleotides, the CDR3 is TGTGCCAGCAGCTTGGCCCGTCCAGGGGGCAACTCTGGAAACACCATATATTTT. Translated: CASSLARPGGNSGNTIYF.

CDR3 amino acids: CALGVTQNYGYTF. As DNA, the CDR3 is TGTGCTTTAGGAGTTACTCAGAACTATGGCTACACCTTC. The V gene is TRBV30, the J gene TRBJ1-2; no clear D gene. This CDR3 comprises 13 residues. In germline, CDR1 is GTSNPN, CDR2 SVGIG (reference sequence).

V gene TRBV4-1 combines with J gene TRBJ2-7, with D possibly matching TRBD1 (6 bases). Germline V gene lookup returns CDR1 MGHRA and CDR2 YSYEKL. V lost 3 bases, J lost 4 bases, and 16 bases lay in between. CDR3 length equals 15 residues. CDR3 loop: CASSQPPQGRYEQYF. In nucleotides, the CDR3 is TGCGCCAGCAGCCAGCCCCCACAGGGACGGTACGAGCAGTACTTC.

The chain uses TRBV9 and TRBJ2-7, with TRBD2 matching over 12 bases. CDR1 is SGDLS and CDR2 is YYNGEE in the germline V gene. V dropped 3 bases and J dropped 2; count of bases not matched to a gene: 9. The CDR3 consists of 17 residues. In DNA form, the CDR3 reads TGTGCCAGCAGCGCCACGACTAGCGGGGGTGCCACCTACGAGCAGTACTTC. It translates to CASSATTSGGATYEQYF.

This clone was observed a handful of times. The chain is built from TRBV10-2 and TRBJ2-2; D is unresolved. The ends were cut back, 1 base at V and 4 bases at J, with 4 bases in the middle. CDR1 is WSHSY, CDR2 SAAADI, per germline. The CDR3 loop spans 13 amino acids. This CDR3 reads CASSELATGELFF. CDR3 in DNA: TGCGCCAGCAGTGAGTTGGCCACCGGGGAGCTGTTTTTT.

This chain uses TRBV11-2 with TRBJ2-3; D ambiguous. The CDR3 sequence is 14 residues long. Germline CDR1 is SGHAT and CDR2 is FQNNGV. Trimming removed 2 bases at V and 1 base at J, with 7 bases between. The CDR3 loop reads CASSLKDRTDTQYF. The CDR3 DNA follows: TGTGCCAGCAGCTTAAAGGATCGCACAGATACGCAGTATTTT. The complete variable domain, with remaining parts taken from reference TRBV11-2 and TRBJ2-3, reads EAGVAQSPRYKIIEKRQSVAFWCNPISGHATLYWYQQILGQGPKLLIQFQNNGVVDDSQLPKDRFSAERLKGVDSTLKIQPAKLEDSAVYLCASSLKDRTDTQYFGPGTRLTVL.

This clone was seen once. The gene calls are TRBV5-1 and TRBJ2-1, with D perhaps TRBD1 (5 bases). CDR1 is SGHRS, CDR2 YFSETQ, per germline. This CDR3 has 13 amino acids. The V gene lost 0 bases and the J gene lost 5 bases, with 6 bases spanning the gap. The DNA for the CDR3 is TGCGCCAGCAGCTTGGGACAGCACAATGAGCAGTTCTTC. The encoded protein is CASSLGQHNEQFF. Using reference TRBV5-1 and TRBJ2-1 for the parts outside the CDR3, the full variable domain is KAGVTQTPRYLIKTRGQQVTLSCSPISGHRSVSWYQQTPGQGLQFLFEYFSETQRNKGNFPGRFSGRQFSNSRSEMNVSTLELGDSALYLCASSLGQHNEQFFGPGTRLTVL.

This sequence joins TRBV19 and TRBJ1-6; D not certain. Germline CDR1 LNHDA, CDR2 SQIVND (reference sequence). The length of the CDR3 is 17 residues. The CDR3 nucleotides read TGTGCGCAGCTGGTCCGACAAGGACCGACCCGCGATTCACCCCTCCACTTT. Residues: CAQLVRQGPTRDSPLHF.

The CDR3 DNA sequence: TGTGCCAGTAGTACCTCGCAGGGCTCGCTGTTTTTT. Its translation: CASSTSQGSLFF. The chain carries TRBV19 and TRBJ2-2; D possibly corresponds to TRBD1 (5 bases). Germline V gene sequence: CDR1 LNHDA, CDR2 SQIVND (reference sequence). This CDR3 has 12 amino acids. V dropped 4 bases and J dropped 13 bases, with 13 bases sitting between them.

The gene calls are TRBV19 and TRBJ2-7, with D perhaps assigned TRBD1 or TRBD2 (5 bases each). The CDR3 extends over 14 amino acids. CDR1 is LNHDA, CDR2 SQIVND, per germline (reference sequence). V was pared by 4 bases and J by 10 bases, with 20 bases between. The CDR3 DNA reads as TGTGCCAGTAGTAACCCGGGGCAAACGCGCCTTCAGTACTTC. Its translation: CASSNPGQTRLQYF.

Note on this clone: The identical CDR3 is also encoded by other nucleotide sequences in the sample. V and J are TRBV5-1 and TRBJ2-3, with D perhaps assigned TRBD1 or TRBD2 (6 bases each). Germline CDR1 is SGHRS and CDR2 is YFSETQ. Trimming shortened V by 5 bases and J by 0 bases, and 13 bases separated the two germline ends. The CDR3 contains 15 residues. The CDR3 protein is CASSGGHTSTDTQYF. The CDR3 DNA follows: TGCGCCAGCAGTGGGGGGCACACTAGCACAGATACGCAGTATTTT.

The rearrangement joins TRBV20-1 to TRBJ2-2; D not certain. In germline, CDR1 is DFQATT, CDR2 SNEGSKA (reference sequence). The CDR3 totals 11 residues. Trimming removed 6 bases from V and 1 base from J, with 3 bases in between. CDR3 region: CSAKNTGELFF. The CDR3 DNA is TGCAGTGCGAAGAACACCGGGGAGCTGTTTTTT.